This T cell receptor (beta chain) came from a study of T-cell memory formation after mild COVID-19. TCRdb redid the calling of the 5' RACE reads with MiXCR, one entry per CDR3 protein. Of roughly 190,000 distinct CDR3 sequences listed, around 30% are singletons. From germline, CDR1 is SEHNR and CDR2 FQNEAQ (reference sequence). The CDR3 is 16 residues long. V was trimmed by 1 base and J by 6 bases, leaving 15 bases between them. The receptor was isolated from an adult woman who had mild COVID-19 (a few samples of this study predate the infection). Cell type and time point are not known. The sequenced sample consisted of PBMCs or a T cell subset sorted from them (not recorded which). The rearrangement joins TRBV7-9 to TRBJ2-2, with D possibly TRBD1 on 5 matching bases. CDR3 in DNA: TGTGCCAGCAGCTTAGGGATGGCAGGGTTCGCCGGGGAGCTGTTTTTT. It codes for CASSLGMAGFAGELFF.